This T cell receptor (beta chain) was sequenced during a study of blood T cell repertoires in COVID-19. Background on the study: T cells, B-cell-depleted T cells, or PBMCs supplied cDNA or gDNA.

In the original analysis: Estimates of nucleated cell counts were drawn from the amplification of reference gene primers. Sequencing used immunoSEQ multiplex PCR; TCRdb keeps in-frame clones, though not all of them. Clone size and V and J calls were adopted from that table, with D and trimming inferred from the DNA. The profile shows a few hundred thousand clones, 80% to 85% of them singletons. The CDR3 sequence is 13 residues long. Trimming shortened V by 9 bases and J by 2 bases, and 11 bases separated the two germline ends. The germline gives CDR1 LNHDA, CDR2 SQIVND (reference sequence). The study drew participants aged about 18 to 89 years from roughly 25 US areas.

The rearrangement joins TRBV19 to TRBJ1-3; D is unclear. The specimen sequenced was PBMCs or T cells enriched from blood (not recorded which). The sequence was collected from a middle-aged woman who had recovered from COVID-19. In DNA, the CDR3 is TGTGCCAGCGGATCCGACACTGGAAACACCATATATTTT. This gives the protein CASGSDTGNTIYF.